A single sample is the source of the 30 T cell receptor beta chains below, sequenced in a study of OX40 agonist ivuxolimab in advanced cancers. Measured with immunoSEQ multiplex PCR; TCRdb has only the in-frame clones, and not every one. The sample includes 97,000 or so clones, around 89% seen only once; the top ten take roughly 0.17%. This specimen was CD4+ or CD8+ T cells sorted from blood, taken in a trial of the OX40 agonist ivuxolimab. Receptors originate from an adult with an advanced solid tumor such as melanoma, head and neck, liver or kidney cancer.

Comment on this clone: Other DNA sequences in this sample translate to the same CDR3. This chain links TRBV20-1 with TRBJ2-5; the D is unclear. The CDR3 has 11 amino acids. Trimming cost V 2 bases and J 2 bases, with 3 bases left between them. From germline, CDR1 is DFQATT and CDR2 SNEGSKA (reference sequence). CDR3 in DNA: TGCAGTGCTAGACCTCAAGAGACCCAGTACTTC. Protein product: CSARPQETQYF.

The chain recombines TRBV5-4 with TRBJ1-5, with D possibly TRBD1 on 6 matching bases. Germline lookup yields CDR1 SGHNT and CDR2 YYREEE (reference sequence). This CDR3 comprises 14 residues. Trimming took off 3 bases at V and 2 bases at J, with 9 bases between the two ends. The CDR3 sequence: CASSSAGGNQPQHF. CDR3 bases: TGTGCCAGCAGCTCAGCAGGGGGCAATCAGCCCCAGCATTTT.

The chain links TRBV11-3 to TRBJ1-1; D uncertain. The CDR3 extends over 13 amino acids. Germline V gene lookup returns CDR1 SGHNT and CDR2 YENEEA. V lost 5 bases and J lost 4, with 11 bases in between. The CDR3 spells CASSLGRSTEAFF. The CDR3 coding sequence is TGTGCCAGCAGCCTCGGGAGGAGCACTGAAGCTTTCTTT.

The chain employs TRBV6-5 and TRBJ1-6; no clear D gene. The V gene lost 6 bases and the J gene lost 8 bases, with 11 bases spanning the gap. The CDR3 is 13 residues long. The germline V gene has CDR1 MNHEY and CDR2 SVGAGI. CDR3 loop: CASSQREDSPLHF. The CDR3 DNA sequence: TGTGCCAGCAGCCAACGCGAGGATTCACCCCTCCACTTT.

The chain has TRBV7-1 and TRBJ1-1; 8 bases match TRBD1. TRBV7-1 is assigned to the ORF class and has an uncertain function. The junction had 3 bases not matched to a gene; V was cut back by 4 bases and J by 5 bases. This CDR3 is 13 amino acids long. The CDR3 protein is CASSLDRVTEAFF. DNA for the CDR3: TGTGCCAGCAGCTTGGACAGGGTGACTGAAGCTTTCTTT.

The gene calls are TRBV9 and TRBJ2-1; D unclear. V was pared by 4 bases and J by 13 bases, with 18 bases between. The CDR3 spans 13 residues. Germline V lookup: CDR1 SGDLS, CDR2 YYNGEE. The chain's CDR3 is CASSPHLGGDQFF. In DNA, the CDR3 is TGTGCCAGCAGCCCCCACTTAGGTGGCGACCAGTTCTTC.

To note about this clone: In the same sample, other DNA sequences code for this CDR3. V is TRBV5-1 and J is TRBJ1-1; TRBD1 matches 7 bases. Germline V gives CDR1 SGHRS, CDR2 YFSETQ. The length of the CDR3 is 12 residues. J lost 4 bases, V lost 4 bases, and 1 base had no gene match. The CDR3 DNA is TGCGCCAGCAGCAGGGGGCTCACTGAAGCTTTCTTT. This encodes CASSRGLTEAFF.

The genes are TRBV30 and TRBJ2-1; 9 positions agree with TRBD1. The germline V gene encodes CDR1 GTSNPN and CDR2 SVGIG (reference sequence). This CDR3 contains 14 residues. The ends lost 1 base at V and 5 bases at J; junction bases unmatched: 3. The CDR3 sequence is CAWSGDRVNNEQFF. Written as DNA, the CDR3 is TGTGCCTGGAGTGGGGACAGGGTGAACAATGAGCAGTTCTTC.

This sequence joins TRBV27 and TRBJ1-2, with a weak D call TRBD1 (5 bases). The V end lost 2 bases, the J end lost 5 bases, and 15 bases lay between the germline ends. The CDR3 spans 15 residues. Germline V gene lookup returns CDR1 MNHEY and CDR2 SMNVEV (reference sequence). CDR3 nucleotide sequence: TGTGCCAGCAGTTTAAATCAGGGAATTACTTATGGCTACACCTTC. Translating gives CASSLNQGITYGYTF.

This clone was recorded only once. The rearrangement joins TRBV2 to TRBJ2-2; the match to TRBD1 covers 7 bases. CDR3 size: 14 residues. CDR1 is SNHLY, CDR2 FYNNEI, per germline. V shed 8 bases, J shed 2 bases, and the junction held 5 bases outside the gene matches. CDR3 region: CASRRDSNTGELFF. DNA of the CDR3: TGTGCCAGCCGTAGGGACAGTAACACCGGGGAGCTGTTTTTT.

The chain carries TRBV6-6 and TRBJ1-1; D is ambiguous. The ends were cut back, 0 bases at V and 2 bases at J, with 7 bases in the middle. The CDR3 spans 14 residues. Germline assignment: CDR1 MNHNY and CDR2 SVGAGI (reference sequence). CDR3 protein: CASSYSGVNTEAFF. CDR3 bases: TGTGCCAGCAGTTACTCCGGGGTTAACACTGAAGCTTTCTTT.

The chain is built from TRBV11-2 and TRBJ2-3; tentative D call: TRBD1 (5 bases). V dropped 1 base and J dropped 2 bases, with 7 bases sitting between them. Germline V CDR1 and CDR2: SGHAT, FQNNGV. The CDR3 contains 14 residues. CDR3 sequence (DNA): TGTGCCAGCAGCTTAGCCAGGGTCACAGATACGCAGTATTTT. Protein product: CASSLARVTDTQYF.

This sequence joins TRBV11-2 and TRBJ2-5; TRBD2 is a possible D gene (5 bases). Germline V CDR1 and CDR2: SGHAT, FQNNGV. V was shortened by 1 base and J by 3 bases, with 12 bases between the two germline ends. This CDR3 is 15 amino acids long. CDR3 DNA sequence: TGTGCCAGCAGCTTAGCTCCTGGGGAGAAAGAGACCCAGTACTTC. It yields the protein CASSLAPGEKETQYF.

This clone has just one count. The genes are TRBV6-5 and TRBJ2-5; 11 positions match TRBD2. Germline V lookup: CDR1 MNHEY, CDR2 SVGAGI. The CDR3 is made up of 15 amino acids. The V segment lost 6 bases and the J segment 5 bases; nucleotides outside the gene matches: 8. The CDR3 is CASSQQGLADETQYF. In nucleotides, the CDR3 is TGTGCCAGCAGCCAACAGGGACTAGCGGATGAGACCCAGTACTTC.

CDR3: CASSLTGNNQPQHF. In nucleotides, the CDR3 is TGTGCCAGTAGCTTAACAGGGAACAATCAGCCCCAGCATTTT. The chain employs TRBV19 and TRBJ1-5; D perhaps matches TRBD1 (6 bases). Germline-derived CDR1 and CDR2 are LNHDA and SQIVND (reference sequence). This CDR3 spans 14 amino acids. The V end was cut by 6 bases, the J end by 3 bases, with 12 bases between.

J is TRBJ2-5 and V is TRBV7-6, with 9 bases aligning to TRBD1. Looked up from germline, CDR1 is SGHVS and CDR2 is FNYEAQ. V was pared by 2 bases and J by 6 bases, with 4 bases of the junction left unmatched. The CDR3 has 14 residues. The CDR3 protein is CASSLLQGAQTQYF. In DNA form, the CDR3 reads TGTGCCAGCAGCTTACTACAGGGGGCGCAGACCCAGTACTTC.

V is TRBV20-1 and J is TRBJ2-5, with D unresolved. The length of the CDR3 is 11 residues. CDR1 DFQATT and CDR2 SNEGSKA come from the germline V gene (reference sequence). Trimming stripped 0 bases from V and 6 bases from J, with 5 bases between. CDR3 DNA: TGCAGTGCTAGAGATCGGAAGACCCAGTACTTC. Protein: CSARDRKTQYF.

The chain joins TRBV7-8 to TRBJ1-4; 8 nucleotides line up with TRBD1. The CDR3 has 15 amino acids. Germline assignment: CDR1 SGHVS and CDR2 FQNEAQ. V was pared by 5 bases and J by 7 bases, with 9 bases of the junction left unmatched. The CDR3, as DNA: TGTGCCAGCAGCCCACGGACAGGGAGAGGTGAAAAACTGTTTTTT. Amino acid sequence: CASSPRTGRGEKLFF.

The CDR3 DNA sequence: TGTGCCAGCAGTGAGTTCATTGGGCTCCTCGGGGACGAGCAGTACTTC. Translated, it gives CASSEFIGLLGDEQYF. The chain has TRBV6-4 and TRBJ2-7; D perhaps matches TRBD2 (5 bases). V lost 3 bases and J 5 bases, leaving 20 bases between the germline ends. Germline CDR1 is MRHNA and CDR2 is SNTAGT. The CDR3 spans 16 residues.

This chain joins TRBV7-8 and TRBJ1-2; D gene unclear. V was cut by 1 base and J by 2 bases, with 11 bases left in between. The germline gives CDR1 SGHVS, CDR2 FQNEAQ. The CDR3 loop spans 15 amino acids. CDR3 sequence reads: CASSLEQSPNYGYTF. The CDR3 nucleotides are TGTGCCAGCAGCTTAGAACAGTCCCCCAACTATGGCTACACCTTC. The full variable domain, with the rest looked up from reference TRBV7-8 and TRBJ1-2, is GAGVSQSPRYKVAKRGQDVALRCDPISGHVSLFWYQQALGQGPEFLTYFQNEAQLDKSGLPSDRFFAERPEGSVSTLKIQRTQQEDSAVYLCASSLEQSPNYGYTFGSGTRLTVV.

This sequence joins TRBV19 and TRBJ1-1, with D hard to call. Germline assignment: CDR1 LNHDA and CDR2 SQIVND (reference sequence). The CDR3 is made up of 11 amino acids. V shed 7 bases and J shed 3 bases, with 6 bases lying between them. The CDR3 protein is CASTRYTEAFF. Here the CDR3 DNA reads TGTGCCAGTACTAGGTACACTGAAGCTTTCTTT.

The rearrangement joins TRBV6-1 to TRBJ1-3, with D tentatively TRBD1 (6 bases). Trimming shortened V by 6 bases and J by 0 bases, and 9 bases separated the two germline ends. The CDR3 length is 14 residues. Per the germline V gene, CDR1 is MNHNS and CDR2 is SASEGT. The CDR3: CASRGGISGNTIYF. In DNA form, the CDR3 reads TGTGCCAGCAGAGGGGGGATCTCTGGAAACACCATATATTTT.

This sequence joins TRBV6-1 and TRBJ1-6; 9 bases agree with TRBD1. Unmatched junction bases numbered 2, after V lost 5 bases and J lost 3 bases. The CDR3 is 15 amino acids. CDR1 and CDR2 from the germline V gene are MNHNS and SASEGT. In DNA form, the CDR3 reads TGTGCCAGCAGTCCGACAGGGGGCTATAATTCACCCCTCCACTTT. Translated: CASSPTGGYNSPLHF.

The chain uses TRBV11-1 and TRBJ1-2, with 7 nucleotides matching TRBD1. V gave up 4 bases and J gave up 2 bases; unmatched junction bases: 7. Germline-derived CDR1 and CDR2 are SGHAT and FQDESV (reference sequence). The CDR3 is 15 amino acids. The CDR3 coding sequence is TGTGCCAGCAGCTCCGCAATGACAGGGAACTATGGCTACACCTTC. Translated, it gives CASSSAMTGNYGYTF.

This clone was observed once. This chain connects TRBV25-1 to TRBJ1-3; tentatively, D is TRBD1 (5 bases). Deletions cut 4 bases from V and 0 bases from J, with 10 bases between. The V gene's germline CDR1 is MGHDK and CDR2 SYGVNS. There are 15 residues in the CDR3. As DNA, the CDR3 is TGTGCCAGCAGTGGGGGGGACTTCTCTGGAAACACCATATATTTT. This codes for CASSGGDFSGNTIYF. Supplemented by reference TRBV25-1 and TRBJ1-3, the full variable domain reads EADIYQTPRYLVIGTGKKITLECSQTMGHDKMYWYQQDPGMELHLIHYSYGVNSTEKGDLSSESTVSRIRTEHFPLTLESARPSHTSQYLCASSGGDFSGNTIYFGEGSWLTVV.

This clone was observed a single time. CDR3 DNA sequence: TGTGCCAGCAGCAGAGGGACAGGAGATACGCAGTATTTT. Amino acid sequence: CASSRGTGDTQYF. This sequence joins TRBV7-2 and TRBJ2-3, with 8 bases aligning to TRBD1. Unmatched junction bases numbered 3, after V lost 5 bases and J lost 5 bases. Per the germline V gene, CDR1 is SGHTA and CDR2 is FQGNSA. This CDR3 region has 13 residues.

This clone was observed a few times. The chain has TRBV6-1 and TRBJ1-4, with D possibly matching TRBD1 (6 bases). Trimming cost V 6 bases and J 8 bases, with 13 bases left between them. CDR3 size: 13 residues. CDR1 is MNHNS, CDR2 SASEGT, per germline. CDR3 nucleotides: TGTGCCAGCAGCGAGGACAGCTGGGAAAAACTGTTTTTT. Translating gives CASSEDSWEKLFF.

The chain employs TRBV2 and TRBJ1-5; 8 nucleotides line up with TRBD1. The V gene's germline CDR1 is SNHLY and CDR2 FYNNEI. The CDR3 loop spans 15 amino acids. Unmatched junction bases numbered 7, after V lost 4 bases and J lost 5 bases. CDR3 coding DNA: TGTGCCAGCAGTGTGGTGAGACAGGGGTATCAGCCCCAGCATTTT. Translation: CASSVVRQGYQPQHF. The complete variable domain, with remaining parts taken from reference TRBV2 and TRBJ1-5, reads EPEVTQTPSHQVTQMGQEVILRCVPISNHLYFYWYRQILGQKVEFLVSFYNNEISEKSEIFDDQFSVERPDGSNFTLKIRSTKLEDSAMYFCASSVVRQGYQPQHFGDGTRLSIL.

The chain recombines TRBV15 with TRBJ1-2, with 10 bases that match TRBD1. The germline gives CDR1 LNHNV, CDR2 YYDKDF (reference sequence). The CDR3 is made up of 16 amino acids. The ends lost 1 base at V and 3 bases at J; junction bases unmatched: 5. DNA for the CDR3: TGTGCCACCAGCAGAGGGGGGACAGGGGCGGACTATGGCTACACCTTC. It yields the protein CATSRGGTGADYGYTF.

J is TRBJ2-3 and V is TRBV10-2; 7 nucleotides align to TRBD2. Germline V gene sequence: CDR1 WSHSY, CDR2 SAAADI. Germline trimming cut 7 bases from V and 6 bases from J; bases unmatched to any gene: 7. CDR3 length: 13 amino acids. This CDR3 reads CASTSATSDTQYF. Here the CDR3 DNA reads TGCGCCAGCACCTCCGCGACTAGCGATACGCAGTATTTT.